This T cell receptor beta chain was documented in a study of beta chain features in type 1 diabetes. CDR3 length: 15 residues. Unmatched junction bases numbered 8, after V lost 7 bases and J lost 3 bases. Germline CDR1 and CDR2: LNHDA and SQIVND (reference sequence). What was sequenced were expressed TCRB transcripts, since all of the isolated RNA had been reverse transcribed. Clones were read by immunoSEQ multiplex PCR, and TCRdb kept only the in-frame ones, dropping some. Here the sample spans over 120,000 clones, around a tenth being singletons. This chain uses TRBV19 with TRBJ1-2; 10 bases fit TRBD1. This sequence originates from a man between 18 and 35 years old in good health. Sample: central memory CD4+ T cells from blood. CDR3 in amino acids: CASIYRTGGDYGYTF. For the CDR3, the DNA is TGTGCCAGTATATACCGGACAGGGGGTGACTATGGCTACACCTTC.